This T cell receptor (beta chain) was obtained from a study of T cell clones after liver transplantation. CDR3 length: 14 residues. V was shortened by 4 bases and J by 2 bases, with 9 bases between the two germline ends. CDR1 and CDR2 from the germline V gene are MGHDK and SYGVNS. Method: immunoSEQ multiplex PCR; TCRdb's copy keeps in-frame clones and lacks some. The sample has approximately 75,000 clones, roughly 80% seen once. This sequence originates from a human patient who received a liver transplant. The T cells may come from the graft donor. The rearrangement links TRBV25-1 to TRBJ2-1, with a weak D call TRBD1 (5 bases). Sample: CD4+ T cells from blood, taken 12 months after liver transplant. The DNA of the CDR3 is TGTGCCAGCAGTGGACCGACAGCCTACAATGAGCAGTTCTTC. It translates to CASSGPTAYNEQFF.